The 11 T cell receptor beta chains in this list originate from one sample, sequenced in a study of blood T cells in healthy people across ages. Alongside a J-beta primer mix, a sample-barcoded 5' primer served in a second PCR lasting about 7 to 11 cycles. MiXCR, run by TCRdb on the 5' RACE reads, gives a single entry per CDR3 protein. This sample yields 600,000 to 650,000 distinct CDR3 sequences, of which 58% are seen a single time; around 37% belongs to the top ten. The sample was blood. The origin of the receptors is a man between 60 and 75 years old in good health.

This chain links TRBV20-1 with TRBJ2-2; 8 nucleotides align to TRBD1. The junction had 3 bases not matched to a gene; V was cut back by 5 bases and J by 1 base. CDR1 and CDR2 (germline): DFQATT, SNEGSKA (reference sequence). This CDR3 comprises 14 residues. The CDR3 loop reads CSARGTGNTGELFF. For the CDR3, the DNA is TGCAGTGCTCGGGGGACAGGGAACACCGGGGAGCTGTTTTTT.

About this clonotype: The junction departs from germline at one end; a sequencing error may be responsible. V and J are TRBV28 and TRBJ2-3; tentatively, D is TRBD1 or TRBD2 (5 bases each). The CDR3 is 16 amino acids. CDR1 and CDR2 from the germline V gene are MDHEN and SYDVKM. CDR3 sequence reads: CTSSLAGIEGTDTQYF. As DNA, the CDR3 is TGTACCAGCAGTTTAGCCGGGATTGAGGGGACAGATACGCAGTATTTT.

This chain connects TRBV6-5 to TRBJ1-2; TRBD1 matches 7 bases. The V and J ends lost 1 base and 2 bases, in that order; junction bases with no gene match: 1. Germline lookup yields CDR1 MNHEY and CDR2 SVGAGI. The CDR3 has 14 amino acids. CDR3 protein: CASSYLTGNYGYTF. In DNA form, the CDR3 reads TGTGCCAGCAGTTACTTGACAGGGAACTATGGCTACACCTTC.

This clonotype was picked up one time. The chain combines TRBV29-1 with TRBJ1-1; D may be TRBD1 (6 bases). This CDR3 spans 13 amino acids. Per the germline V gene, CDR1 is SQVTM and CDR2 is ANQGSEA. Trimming removed 4 bases from V and 8 bases from J, with 17 bases in between. The CDR3 region is CSVGQEPGAEAFF. CDR3 DNA sequence: TGCAGCGTTGGACAGGAACCAGGGGCGGAAGCTTTCTTT.

The chain is built from TRBV6-6 and TRBJ1-2; 9 positions agree with TRBD1. Trimming removed 0 bases from V and 2 bases from J; junction bases left unmatched: 1. CDR3 length equals 15 residues. Per the germline V gene, CDR1 is MNHNY and CDR2 is SVGAGI (reference sequence). This CDR3 reads CASSYSGQGNYGYTF. The DNA of the CDR3 is TGTGCCAGCAGTTACTCGGGACAGGGAAACTATGGCTACACCTTC.

DNA of the CDR3: TGCGCCAGCAGCTGGTCCAGGACAGGGACCTCCTACGAGCAGTACTTC. This translates into CASSWSRTGTSYEQYF. The rearrangement links TRBV5-1 to TRBJ2-7; 8 bases agree with TRBD1. V shed 3 bases and J 0 bases; nucleotides not matched to a gene: 8. Germline-derived CDR1 and CDR2 are SGHRS and YFSETQ. CDR3 length equals 16 residues.

V and J are TRBV7-9 and TRBJ2-5; 8 bases are a match to TRBD1. The CDR3 has 16 amino acids. V dropped 1 base and J dropped 5; count of bases not matched to a gene: 9. CDR1 and CDR2 (germline): SEHNR, FQNEAQ (reference sequence). The CDR3 sequence is CASSLGGQAVWETQYF. In DNA form, the CDR3 reads TGTGCCAGCAGCTTAGGGGGACAGGCGGTCTGGGAGACCCAGTACTTC.

This clonotype was detected a few times. The chain has TRBV29-1 and TRBJ2-1; TRBD1 agrees at 8 bases. This CDR3 is built from 15 residues. The V gene end was trimmed by 4 bases and the J gene end by 8 bases; junction bases not matched to a gene: 13. Germline V gene lookup returns CDR1 SQVTM and CDR2 ANQGSEA. CDR3: CSVGFRARGRDEQFF. Here the CDR3 DNA reads TGCAGCGTTGGATTCCGGGCCAGGGGGCGGGATGAGCAGTTCTTC.

The CDR3 nucleotides read TGCGCCAGCAGCTGGACAGGAGGTGGAACCTACGAGCAGTACTTC. This sequence encodes CASSWTGGGTYEQYF. The gene calls are TRBV5-1 and TRBJ2-7; 7 bases line up with TRBD1. Germline loops: CDR1 SGHRS, CDR2 YFSETQ. The CDR3 consists of 15 residues. V trimming: 3 bases; J trimming: 2 bases; junction bases outside the gene matches: 8.

The rearrangement links TRBV10-3 to TRBJ1-2, with a possible D match to TRBD1 (5 bases). The germline V and J ends were trimmed by 7 bases and 4 bases, with 10 bases remaining between them. The CDR3 contains 12 residues. Germline V gene lookup returns CDR1 ENHRY and CDR2 SYGVKD. Here the CDR3 DNA reads TGTGCCATCAATCGACAGAGCTATGGCTACACCTTC. This codes for CAINRQSYGYTF.

The chain has TRBV5-1 and TRBJ2-5, with TRBD2 matching over 10 bases. The CDR3 is 16 residues long. V lost 3 bases to trimming and J lost 2 bases; unmatched junction nucleotides: 7. Germline V lookup: CDR1 SGHRS, CDR2 YFSETQ. The CDR3 loop reads CASSWGLANNQETQYF. The CDR3 bases are TGCGCCAGCAGCTGGGGACTAGCGAATAATCAAGAGACCCAGTACTTC.